What follows describes a single T cell receptor (beta chain). Its antigen is unknown. One base away there is no much larger clone; base qualities are not given. In the paper's terms, the time point label means: approximately 25 months on ibrutinib. For TCR beta library preparation, roughly 1.8 micrograms of genomic DNA was extracted from cryopreserved PBMCs. Longitudinal blood samples from CLL patients on ibrutinib monotherapy underwent high-throughput TCR beta sequencing. The patients took part in an open-label, single-center phase 2 trial of ibrutinib monotherapy. The data were obtained in a study of cytotoxic CD8 clonotypes in ibrutinib-treated CLL (dated by TCRdb to the early 2020s). About the full investigation: The cohort included about 15 treatment-naive and roughly 10 relapsed/refractory patients; around 17 were IGHV unmutated. Partial responses were observed in roughly 24 patients and complete responses in 2; after a median follow-up of about 69 months, remission was maintained in around 14 patients and progression was observed in some twelve. Response samples were taken after a median of 12 months on treatment, ranging from about 6 to 40 months. On average, each sample yielded about 260,000 productive templates and about 94,000 productive rearrangements. Of the 90 or so participants in the trial, about two dozen had longitudinal samples available. Cryopreserved peripheral blood mononuclear cells were collected before treatment, at response, and at either disease progression or sustained remission. Patients were still on ibrutinib when every remission and progressive disease sample was collected.

Overall results and qualifications from the work: At ibrutinib response clonality went up, during sustained remission it held steady, and at progression it dropped back toward baseline. Lymph node repertoires were not examined, and the timing of sampling was not matched between patients in sustained remission and those whose disease progressed. Baseline clonality was found to be higher than that of age-matched healthy donors and was strongly correlated with circulating CD8+ T-cell counts. Public clonotypes were rare and either contracted or stayed stable during treatment, and the rise in clonality at ibrutinib response reflected the expansion of private clonotypes.

A MiSeq instrument was used for deep resolution sequencing, which targeted depths ranging from 1 in 1 million up to 1 in 200,000 T cells, with coverage averaging 10x for each clonotype. The immunoSEQ hsTCRB Kit was used to generate TCR beta libraries. For the original study's pipeline: Data were analyzed with ImmunoSEQ Data Assistant and ImmunoSEQ Analyzer, with V, D and J genes assigned per IMGT definitions. Clonality, which ranges from 0 to 1, was calculated as one minus the normalized Shannon entropy of productive rearrangement frequencies. Only overrepresented clonotypes making up at least 0.05% of each patient's repertoire were included in the public clonotype analysis. About 13 age-matched healthy donor repertoires from immuneACCESS were used as controls for clonality. TCRdb retrieved this table from immuneACCESS and kept in-frame rearrangements only. Not all clones are present; in checked studies, unresolved V genes account for under half, and no reason is known for the remainder. V, J and clone size were drawn from that table, and D and trimming were deduced from the DNA. The sample has hundreds of thousands of clones on record, less than 75% of them singletons. In total, the top ten clones hold 15% of the sample.

Material: PBMCs, obtained after 24 months of ibrutinib treatment. The source is a human donor with chronic lymphocytic leukemia.

The CDR3 has the sequence CASSKRREYNEQFF. The sequenced DNA: TGTGCCAGCAGTAAACGAAGAGAATACAATGAGCAGTTCTTC. The chain uses TRBV27 and TRBJ2-1, with the D segment identity uncertain. From the cysteine through the phenylalanine, the CDR3 covers 14 amino acids. The retained sequence is limited to the CDR3, 42 bases, with the frame set at the first base. The germline V gene (reference sequence) gives CDR1 as MNHEY and CDR2 as SMNVEV. The germline ends are 12 bases apart after V is trimmed by 5 bases and J by 4 bases.